These 6 T cell receptor beta chains were sequenced from one sample in a study of identical twins. One entry per CDR3 protein results from TCRdb running MiXCR on the 5' RACE reads. The profile shows a few hundred thousand distinct CDR3 sequences, 9% to 15% of them singletons. The sample was also linked to a second study, of yellow fever vaccine responses in identical twins.

Sample: CD8+ T cells sorted from blood. These TCRs come from a woman between 18 and 30 years old in good health.

This clonotype was seen at least ten times. CDR3 residues: CASSRQEGRYTEAFF. The CDR3 DNA follows: TGCGCCAGCAGCCGACAAGAGGGACGATACACTGAAGCTTTCTTT. The rearrangement joins TRBV4-1 to TRBJ1-1; D may be TRBD1 (5 bases). The CDR3 is 15 residues long. Trimming took off 4 bases at V and 3 bases at J, with 15 bases between the two ends. Germline-derived CDR1 and CDR2 are MGHRA and YSYEKL.

This clonotype was seen only a few times. The J gene is TRBJ2-3, the V gene TRBV4-2, with D perhaps TRBD2 (7 bases). V shed 10 bases and J shed 2 bases, with 19 bases lying between them. CDR3 length equals 15 residues. Germline CDR1 is LGHNA and CDR2 is YNFKEQ. In DNA form, the CDR3 reads TGTGCCACGGGGGGCGGCTACAGAACCACAGATACGCAGTATTTT. Translating gives CATGGGYRTTDTQYF.

J is TRBJ1-2 and V is TRBV27, with 7 bases identical to TRBD1. Unmatched junction bases numbered 7, after V lost 4 bases and J lost 8 bases. CDR1 is MNHEY and CDR2 is SMNVEV in the germline V gene (reference sequence). The CDR3 extends over 13 amino acids. CDR3 sequence reads: CASSSDRAGGYTF. As DNA, the CDR3 is TGTGCCAGCAGTTCCGACAGGGCGGGGGGCTACACCTTC.

This clonotype was observed a few times. The chain uses TRBV12-3 or TRBV12-4 and TRBJ2-7; tentatively, D is TRBD2 (6 bases). The CDR3 is 14 residues long. With 7 bases removed from V and 3 bases from J, the gap between germline ends came to 16 bases. CDR3: CASTGGRKDYEQYF. For the CDR3, the DNA is TGTGCCAGCACCGGGGGACGGAAGGACTACGAGCAGTACTTC.

This chain uses TRBV7-8 with TRBJ1-1; tentative D call: TRBD1 (5 bases). This CDR3 comprises 14 residues. The germline CDR1 and CDR2 sequences are SGHVS and FQNEAQ. Trimming shortened V by 5 bases and J by 0 bases, and 10 bases separated the two germline ends. The CDR3 sequence is CASSLRAMNTEAFF. CDR3 in DNA: TGTGCCAGCAGCCTCAGGGCCATGAACACTGAAGCTTTCTTT.

The chain carries TRBV7-9 and TRBJ2-3; 8 bases match TRBD2. The CDR3 totals 15 residues. Germline V gene data show CDR1 as SEHNR and CDR2 as FQNEAQ (reference sequence). The V and J ends lost 5 bases and 7 bases, in that order; junction bases with no gene match: 11. The chain's CDR3 is CASSPQGREAYTQYF. The CDR3 bases are TGTGCCAGCAGCCCCCAAGGGCGGGAGGCATATACGCAGTATTTT.